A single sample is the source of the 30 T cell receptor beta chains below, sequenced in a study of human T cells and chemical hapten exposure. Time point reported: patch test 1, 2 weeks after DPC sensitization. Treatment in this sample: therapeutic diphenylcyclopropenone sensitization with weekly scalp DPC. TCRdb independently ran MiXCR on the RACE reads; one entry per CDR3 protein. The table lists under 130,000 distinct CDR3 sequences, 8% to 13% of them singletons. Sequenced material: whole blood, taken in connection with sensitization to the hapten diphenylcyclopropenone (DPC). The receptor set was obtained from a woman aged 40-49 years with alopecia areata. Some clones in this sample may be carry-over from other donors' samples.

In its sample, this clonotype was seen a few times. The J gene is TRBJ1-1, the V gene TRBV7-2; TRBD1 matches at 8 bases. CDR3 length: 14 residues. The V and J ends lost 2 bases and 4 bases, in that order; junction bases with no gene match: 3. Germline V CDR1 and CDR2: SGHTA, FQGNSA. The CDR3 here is CASSLKTGATEAFF. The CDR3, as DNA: TGTGCCAGCAGCTTAAAGACAGGGGCCACTGAAGCTTTCTTT.

The CDR3 DNA is TGTGCCAGCAGTTTAACGGCCCCCACGAACTACTTTCTAGAGACCCAGTACTTC. It translates to CASSLTAPTNYFLETQYF. This sequence joins TRBV12-3 or TRBV12-4 and TRBJ2-5; D uncertain. This CDR3 has 18 amino acids. Trimming shortened V by 2 bases and J by 4 bases, and 23 bases separated the two germline ends.

DNA of the CDR3: TGTGCCAGCAGTGAGGTGGGGTATAGCAATCAGCCCCAGCATTTT. The encoded protein is CASSEVGYSNQPQHF. The chain has TRBV6-1 and TRBJ1-5; D is undetermined. This CDR3 spans 15 amino acids. V gave up 3 bases and J gave up 0 bases, with 9 bases separating them. CDR1 is MNHNS and CDR2 is SASEGT in the germline V gene.

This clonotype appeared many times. CDR3 in amino acids: CASSLALDPGANVLTF. In DNA form, the CDR3 reads TGTGCCAGCAGCTTAGCCCTTGACCCTGGGGCCAACGTCCTGACTTTC. V is TRBV7-2 and J is TRBJ2-6; D unresolved. Between the trimmed V and J ends, which lost 0 bases and 2 bases, there was a span of 8 bases. CDR1 SGHTA and CDR2 FQGNSA come from the germline V gene. The CDR3 runs 16 residues.

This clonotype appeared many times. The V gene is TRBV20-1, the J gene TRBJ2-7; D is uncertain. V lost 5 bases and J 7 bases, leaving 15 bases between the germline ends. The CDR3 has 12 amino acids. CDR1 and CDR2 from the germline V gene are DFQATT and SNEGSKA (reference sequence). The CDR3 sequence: CSAPLGLGEQYF. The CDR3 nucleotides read TGCAGTGCTCCCCTCGGGCTGGGGGAGCAGTACTTC.

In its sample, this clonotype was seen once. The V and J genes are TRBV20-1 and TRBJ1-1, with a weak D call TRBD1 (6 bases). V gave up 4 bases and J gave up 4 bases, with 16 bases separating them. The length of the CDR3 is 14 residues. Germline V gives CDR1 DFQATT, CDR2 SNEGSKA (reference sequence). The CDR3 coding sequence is TGCAGTGCTAACCTACAGGGTGAGGGCACTGAAGCTTTCTTT. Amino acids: CSANLQGEGTEAFF.

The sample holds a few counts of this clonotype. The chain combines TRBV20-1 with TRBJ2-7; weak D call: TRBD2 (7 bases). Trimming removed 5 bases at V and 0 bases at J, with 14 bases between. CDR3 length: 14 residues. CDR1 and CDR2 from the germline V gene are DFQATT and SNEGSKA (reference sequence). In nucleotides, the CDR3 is TGCAGTGCTGGGGGGGGCCGGAGCTCCTACGAGCAGTACTTC. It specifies CSAGGGRSSYEQYF.

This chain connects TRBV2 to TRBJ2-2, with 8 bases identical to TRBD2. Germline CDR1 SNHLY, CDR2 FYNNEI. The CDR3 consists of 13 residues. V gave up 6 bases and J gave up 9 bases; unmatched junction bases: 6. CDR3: CASRSGGPRELFF. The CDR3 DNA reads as TGTGCCAGCAGGTCGGGGGGGCCGAGGGAGCTGTTTTTT.

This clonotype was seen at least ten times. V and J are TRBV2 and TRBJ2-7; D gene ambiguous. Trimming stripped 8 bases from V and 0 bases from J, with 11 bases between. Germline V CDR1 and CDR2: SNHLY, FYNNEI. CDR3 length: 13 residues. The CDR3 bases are TGTGCCAGCGCTCTCGTCCCCTCCTACGAGCAGTACTTC. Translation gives CASALVPSYEQYF.

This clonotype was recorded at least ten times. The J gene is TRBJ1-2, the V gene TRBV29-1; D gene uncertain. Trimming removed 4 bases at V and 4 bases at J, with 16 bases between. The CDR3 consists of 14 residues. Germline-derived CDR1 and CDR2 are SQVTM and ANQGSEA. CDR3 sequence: CSVGPSMAFYGYTF. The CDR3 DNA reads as TGCAGCGTTGGCCCCTCCATGGCCTTCTATGGCTACACCTTC.

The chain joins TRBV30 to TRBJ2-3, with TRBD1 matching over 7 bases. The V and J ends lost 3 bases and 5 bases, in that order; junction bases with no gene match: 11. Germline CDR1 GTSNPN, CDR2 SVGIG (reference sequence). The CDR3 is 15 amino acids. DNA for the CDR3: TGTGCCTGGAGAGGGGGCACAGCCGGGCAAGATACGCAGTATTTT. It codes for CAWRGGTAGQDTQYF. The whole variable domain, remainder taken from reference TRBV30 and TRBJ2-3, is SQTIHQWPATLVQPVGSPLSLECTVEGTSNPNLYWYRQAAGRGLQLLFYSVGIGQISSEVPQNLSASRPQDRQFILSSKKLLLSDSGFYLCAWRGGTAGQDTQYFGPGTRLTVL.

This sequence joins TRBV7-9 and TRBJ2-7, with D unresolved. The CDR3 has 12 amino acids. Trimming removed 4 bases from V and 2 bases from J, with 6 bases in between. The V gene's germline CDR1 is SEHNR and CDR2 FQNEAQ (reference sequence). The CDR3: CASSSPPYEQYF. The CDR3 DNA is TGTGCCAGCAGCTCTCCACCCTACGAGCAGTACTTC.

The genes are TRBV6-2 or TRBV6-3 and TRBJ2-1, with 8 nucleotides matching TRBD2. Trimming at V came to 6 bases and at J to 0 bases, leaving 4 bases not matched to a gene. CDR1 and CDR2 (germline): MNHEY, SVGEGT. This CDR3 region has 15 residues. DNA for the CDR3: TGTGCCAGCAGCGCCGGGACTAGCTCCTACAATGAGCAGTTCTTC. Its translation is CASSAGTSSYNEQFF.

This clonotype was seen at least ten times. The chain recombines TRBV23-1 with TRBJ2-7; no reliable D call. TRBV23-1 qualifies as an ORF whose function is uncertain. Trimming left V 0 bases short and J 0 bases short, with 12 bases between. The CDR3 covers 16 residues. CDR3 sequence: CASSQSRAACSYEQYF. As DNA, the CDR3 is TGCGCCAGCAGTCAATCTCGGGCAGCCTGCTCCTACGAGCAGTACTTC.

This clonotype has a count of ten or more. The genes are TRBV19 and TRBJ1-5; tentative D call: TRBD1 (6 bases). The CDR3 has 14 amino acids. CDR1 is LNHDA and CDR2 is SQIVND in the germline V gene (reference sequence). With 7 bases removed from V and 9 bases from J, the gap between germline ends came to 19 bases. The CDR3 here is CASMGADQPRPQHF. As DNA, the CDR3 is TGTGCCAGTATGGGGGCGGATCAACCCCGGCCCCAGCATTTT. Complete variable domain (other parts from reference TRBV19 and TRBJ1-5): DGGITQSPKYLFRKEGQNVTLSCEQNLNHDAMYWYRQDPGQGLRLIYYSQIVNDFQKGDIAEGYSVSREKKESFPLTVTSAQKNPTAFYLCASMGADQPRPQHFGDGTRLSIL.

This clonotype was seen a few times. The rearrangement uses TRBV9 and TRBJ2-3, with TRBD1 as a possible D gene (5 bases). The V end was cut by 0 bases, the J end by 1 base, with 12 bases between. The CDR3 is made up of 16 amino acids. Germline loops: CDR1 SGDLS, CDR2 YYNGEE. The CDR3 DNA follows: TGTGCCAGCAGCGTAGTTGGCAGGGCGGGCACAGATACGCAGTATTTT. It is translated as CASSVVGRAGTDTQYF.

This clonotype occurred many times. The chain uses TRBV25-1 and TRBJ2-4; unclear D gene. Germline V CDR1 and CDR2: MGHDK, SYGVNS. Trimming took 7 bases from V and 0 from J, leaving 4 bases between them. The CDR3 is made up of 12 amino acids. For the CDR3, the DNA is TGTGCCAGCACGACAGCCAAAAACATTCAGTACTTC. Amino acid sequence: CASTTAKNIQYF.

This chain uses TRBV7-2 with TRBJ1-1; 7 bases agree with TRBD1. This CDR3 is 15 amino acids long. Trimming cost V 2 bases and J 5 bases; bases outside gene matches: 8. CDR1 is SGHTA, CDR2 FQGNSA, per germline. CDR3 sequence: CASSLFGQGVTEAFF. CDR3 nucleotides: TGTGCCAGCAGCTTATTTGGGCAGGGGGTTACTGAAGCTTTCTTT.

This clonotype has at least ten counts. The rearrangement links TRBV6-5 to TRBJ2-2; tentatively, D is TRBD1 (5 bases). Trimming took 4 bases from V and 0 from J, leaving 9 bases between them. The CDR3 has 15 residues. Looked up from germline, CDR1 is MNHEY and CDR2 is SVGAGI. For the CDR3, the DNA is TGTGCCAGCAGTTGGGGCACTGCGAACACCGGGGAGCTGTTTTTT. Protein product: CASSWGTANTGELFF.

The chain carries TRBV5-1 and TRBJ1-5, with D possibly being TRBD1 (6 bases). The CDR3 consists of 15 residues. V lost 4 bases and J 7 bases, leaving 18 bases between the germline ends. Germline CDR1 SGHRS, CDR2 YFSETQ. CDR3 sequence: CASSPEGDKKQPQHF. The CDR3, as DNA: TGCGCCAGCAGCCCGGAGGGGGACAAGAAACAGCCCCAGCATTTT.

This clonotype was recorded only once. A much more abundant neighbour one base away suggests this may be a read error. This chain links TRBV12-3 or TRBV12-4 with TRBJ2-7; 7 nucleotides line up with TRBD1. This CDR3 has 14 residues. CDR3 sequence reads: CAGSLGQAQDEQYF. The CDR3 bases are TGTGCCGGCAGCCTCGGACAGGCCCAGGACGAGCAGTACTTC.

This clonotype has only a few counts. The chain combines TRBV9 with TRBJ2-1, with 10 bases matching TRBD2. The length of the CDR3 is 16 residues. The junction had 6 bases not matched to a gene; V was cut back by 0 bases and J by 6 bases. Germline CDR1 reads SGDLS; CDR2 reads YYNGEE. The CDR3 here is CASSVDLAGVINEQFF. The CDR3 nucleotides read TGTGCCAGCAGCGTAGACCTAGCGGGAGTCATCAATGAGCAGTTCTTC.

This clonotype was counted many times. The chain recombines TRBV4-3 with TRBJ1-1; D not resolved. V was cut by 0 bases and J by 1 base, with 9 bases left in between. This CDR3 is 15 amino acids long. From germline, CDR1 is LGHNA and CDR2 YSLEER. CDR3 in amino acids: CASSQDLAQNTEAFF. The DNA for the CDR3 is TGCGCCAGCAGCCAAGATCTGGCTCAGAACACTGAAGCTTTCTTT.

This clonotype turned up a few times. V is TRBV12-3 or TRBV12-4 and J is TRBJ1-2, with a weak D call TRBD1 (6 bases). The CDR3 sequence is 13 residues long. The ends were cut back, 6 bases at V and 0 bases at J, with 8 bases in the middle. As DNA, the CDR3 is TGTGCCAGCAGACAGGGATCTAACTATGGCTACACCTTC. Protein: CASRQGSNYGYTF.

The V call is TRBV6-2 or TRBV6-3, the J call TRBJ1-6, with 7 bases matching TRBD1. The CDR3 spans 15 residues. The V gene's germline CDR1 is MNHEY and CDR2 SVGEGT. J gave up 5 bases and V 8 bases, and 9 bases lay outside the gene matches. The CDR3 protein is CASGKGDSHNSPLHF. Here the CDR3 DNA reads TGTGCCAGCGGAAAGGGGGACAGTCATAATTCACCCCTCCACTTT.

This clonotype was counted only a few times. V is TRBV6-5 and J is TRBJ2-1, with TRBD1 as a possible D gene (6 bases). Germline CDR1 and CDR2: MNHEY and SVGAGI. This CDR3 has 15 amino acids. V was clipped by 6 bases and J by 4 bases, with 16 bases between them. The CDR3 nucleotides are TGTGCCAGCAGAACGGGACACCGGATTTACAATGAGCAGTTCTTC. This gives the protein CASRTGHRIYNEQFF.

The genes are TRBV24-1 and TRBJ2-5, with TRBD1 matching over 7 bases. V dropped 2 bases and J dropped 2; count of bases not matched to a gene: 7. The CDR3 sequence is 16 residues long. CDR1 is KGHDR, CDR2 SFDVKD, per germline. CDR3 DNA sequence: TGTGCCACCAGTGATTCCCTAAAGGGGGCTCAAGAGACCCAGTACTTC. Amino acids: CATSDSLKGAQETQYF.

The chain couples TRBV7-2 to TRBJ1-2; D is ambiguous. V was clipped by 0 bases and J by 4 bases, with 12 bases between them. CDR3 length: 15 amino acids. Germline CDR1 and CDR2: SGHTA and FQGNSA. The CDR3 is CASSLAPAAGYGYTF. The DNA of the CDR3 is TGTGCCAGCAGCTTAGCCCCGGCGGCCGGCTATGGCTACACCTTC.

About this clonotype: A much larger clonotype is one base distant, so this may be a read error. As DNA, the CDR3 is TGTGCCAGCAGCCTCGAGCGAAAGGGGGCGTTCCAGCCCCAGCATTTT. Protein product: CASSLERKGAFQPQHF. This chain uses TRBV7-2 with TRBJ1-5; 7 nucleotides line up with TRBD1. Germline assignment: CDR1 SGHTA and CDR2 FQGNSA. The CDR3 runs to 16 residues. Trimming at V came to 5 bases and at J to 7 bases, leaving 14 bases not matched to a gene.

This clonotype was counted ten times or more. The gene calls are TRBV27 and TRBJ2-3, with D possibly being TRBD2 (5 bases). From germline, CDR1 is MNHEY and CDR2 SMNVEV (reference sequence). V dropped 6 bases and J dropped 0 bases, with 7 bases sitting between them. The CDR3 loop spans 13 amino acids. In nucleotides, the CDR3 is TGTGCCAGCAGACGGACTAGCACAGATACGCAGTATTTT. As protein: CASRRTSTDTQYF.